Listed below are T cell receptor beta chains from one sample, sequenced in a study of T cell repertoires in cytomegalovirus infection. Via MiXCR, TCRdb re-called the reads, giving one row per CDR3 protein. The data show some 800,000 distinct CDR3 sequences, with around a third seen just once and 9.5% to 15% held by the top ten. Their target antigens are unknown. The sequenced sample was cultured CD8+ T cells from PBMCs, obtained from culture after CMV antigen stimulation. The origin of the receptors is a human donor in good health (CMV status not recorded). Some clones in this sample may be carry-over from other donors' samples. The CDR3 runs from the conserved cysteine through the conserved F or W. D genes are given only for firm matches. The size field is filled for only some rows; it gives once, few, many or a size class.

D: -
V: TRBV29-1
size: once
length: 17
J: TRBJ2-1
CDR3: CSGLLRGDRGAFDEQFF
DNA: TGCAGCGGACTCCTGAGGGGGGACCGAGGGGCTTTCGATGAGCAGTTCTTC

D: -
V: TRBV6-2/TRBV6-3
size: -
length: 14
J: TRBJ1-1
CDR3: CASSVTGMRTEAFF
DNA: TGTGCCAGCTCTGTAACAGGGATGAGGACTGAAGCTTTCTTT

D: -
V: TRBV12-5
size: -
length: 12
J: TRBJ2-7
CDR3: CASMGAIYEQYF
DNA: TGTGCTAGTATGGGGGCCATCTACGAGCAGTACTTC

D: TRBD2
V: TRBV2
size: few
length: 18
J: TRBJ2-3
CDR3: CARSLQRGEFIITDTQYF
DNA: TGTGCCAGGTCCCTCCAGCGGGGGGAATTTATAATCACAGATACGCAGTATTTT

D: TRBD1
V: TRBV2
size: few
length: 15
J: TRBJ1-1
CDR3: CASSEETGIGTEAFF
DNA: TGTGCCAGCAGCGAAGAGACAGGGATAGGCACTGAAGCTTTCTTT

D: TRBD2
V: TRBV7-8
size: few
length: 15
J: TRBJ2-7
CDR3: CASSLLLAGGGEQYF
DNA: TGTGCCAGCAGCTTGCTGCTAGCGGGGGGAGGGGAGCAGTACTTC

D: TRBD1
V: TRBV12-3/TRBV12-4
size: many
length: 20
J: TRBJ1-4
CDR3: CASSFLAFGDRGATNEKLFF
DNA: TGTGCCAGCAGTTTCTTGGCTTTCGGTGACAGGGGAGCAACTAATGAAAAACTGTTTTTT

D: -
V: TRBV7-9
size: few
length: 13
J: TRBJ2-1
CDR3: CASSSTTKREQFF
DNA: TGTGCCAGCAGTTCTACAACTAAGAGGGAGCAGTTCTTC

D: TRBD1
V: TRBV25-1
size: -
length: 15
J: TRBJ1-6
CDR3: CASSELQGAGSPLHF
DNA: TGTGCCAGCAGTGAACTACAGGGGGCTGGGTCACCCCTCCACTTT

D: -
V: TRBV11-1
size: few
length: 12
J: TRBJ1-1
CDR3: CASRERASEAFF
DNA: TGTGCCAGCAGAGAGAGGGCGTCTGAAGCTTTCTTT

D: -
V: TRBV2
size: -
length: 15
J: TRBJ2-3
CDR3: CASPVRRPSTDTQYF
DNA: TGTGCCAGCCCAGTCCGTCGCCCCAGCACAGATACGCAGTATTTT

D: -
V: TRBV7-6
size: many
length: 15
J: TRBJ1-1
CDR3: CASSLGGNLNTEAFF
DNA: TGTGCCAGCAGCTTGGGGGGGAACCTGAACACTGAAGCTTTCTTT

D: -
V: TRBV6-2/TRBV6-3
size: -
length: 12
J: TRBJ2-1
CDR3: CASSHDRHEQFF
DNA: TGTGCCAGCAGCCACGATAGGCATGAGCAGTTCTTC

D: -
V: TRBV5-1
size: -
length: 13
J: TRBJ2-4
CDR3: CASSLDKKNIQYF
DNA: TGCGCCAGCAGCTTGGACAAAAAAAACATTCAGTACTTC

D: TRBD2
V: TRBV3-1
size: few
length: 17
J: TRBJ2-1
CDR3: CASSQLLAGDTYNEQFF
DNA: TGTGCCAGCAGCCAATTACTAGCGGGGGACACCTACAATGAGCAGTTCTTC

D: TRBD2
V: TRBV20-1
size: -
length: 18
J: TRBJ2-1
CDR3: CSAKGELAGGQTYNEQFF
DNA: TGCAGTGCTAAAGGGGAGTTAGCGGGGGGACAGACCTACAATGAGCAGTTCTTC

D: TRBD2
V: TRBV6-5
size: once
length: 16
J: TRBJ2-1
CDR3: CASSRYGGATYNGQFF
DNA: TGTGCCAGCAGTCGGTACGGGGGGGCAACCTACAATGGGCAGTTCTTC

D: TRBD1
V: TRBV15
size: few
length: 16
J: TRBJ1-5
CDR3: CATSSPDRDSNQPQHF
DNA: TGTGCCACCAGCAGCCCCGACAGGGATTCGAATCAGCCCCAGCATTTT

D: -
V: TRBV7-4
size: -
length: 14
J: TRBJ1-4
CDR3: CASTPPNEDEKLFF
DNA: TGTGCCAGCACCCCCCCTAACGAGGATGAAAAACTGTTTTTT

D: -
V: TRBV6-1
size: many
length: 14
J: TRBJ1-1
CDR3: CASSRRELNTEAFF
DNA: TGTGCCAGCAGCCGGCGGGAATTGAACACTGAAGCTTTCTTT

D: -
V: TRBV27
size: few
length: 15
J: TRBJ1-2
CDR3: CASSFRHREGYGYTF
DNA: TGTGCCAGCAGTTTTCGCCACAGGGAGGGCTATGGCTACACCTTC

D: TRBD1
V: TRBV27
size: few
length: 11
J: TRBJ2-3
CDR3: CASSWTGGQYF
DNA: TGTGCCAGCAGTTGGACAGGGGGGCAGTATTTT

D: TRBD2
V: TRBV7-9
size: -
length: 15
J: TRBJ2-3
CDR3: CASSLEVGGADTQYF
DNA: TGTGCCAGCAGCTTAGAGGTGGGGGGGGCAGATACGCAGTATTTT

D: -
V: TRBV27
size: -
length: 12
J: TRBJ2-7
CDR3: CASGFGGSEQYF
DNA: TGTGCCAGCGGCTTTGGGGGGAGCGAGCAGTACTTC

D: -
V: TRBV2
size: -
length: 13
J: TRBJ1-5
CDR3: CASTPRLNQPQHF
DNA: TGTGCCAGCACCCCGAGGCTCAATCAGCCCCAGCATTTT

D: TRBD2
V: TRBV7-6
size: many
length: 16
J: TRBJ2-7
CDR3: CASSLAGGGVPYEQYF
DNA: TGTGCCAGCAGCTTAGCCGGGGGGGGAGTCCCCTACGAGCAGTACTTC

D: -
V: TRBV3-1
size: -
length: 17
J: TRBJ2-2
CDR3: CVSSQVLRGANTGELFF
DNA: TGTGTCAGCAGCCAAGTATTAAGGGGAGCTAACACCGGGGAGCTGTTTTTT

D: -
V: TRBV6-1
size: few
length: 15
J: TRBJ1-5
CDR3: CASGPRAWGNQPQHF
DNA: TGTGCCAGCGGACCCAGGGCCTGGGGCAATCAGCCCCAGCATTTT

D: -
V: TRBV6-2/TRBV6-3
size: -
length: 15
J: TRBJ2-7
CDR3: CASSPVLRGSYEQYF
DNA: TGTGCCAGCAGTCCCGTCCTGAGGGGCTCCTACGAGCAGTACTTC

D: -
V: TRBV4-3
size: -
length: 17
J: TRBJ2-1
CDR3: CASSHPSTGPTYNEQFF
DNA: TGCGCCAGCAGCCACCCTTCGACAGGACCAACCTACAATGAGCAGTTCTTC

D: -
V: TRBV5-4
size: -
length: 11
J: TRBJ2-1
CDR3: CASTRGFEQFF
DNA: TGTGCCAGCACACGGGGGTTTGAGCAGTTCTTC

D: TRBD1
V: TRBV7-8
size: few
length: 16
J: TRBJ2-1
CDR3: CASSFPGQGTVNEQFF
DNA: TGTGCCAGCAGCTTCCCCGGACAGGGGACAGTGAATGAGCAGTTCTTC

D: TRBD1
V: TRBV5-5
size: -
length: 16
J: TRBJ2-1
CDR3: CASSTAGQGSVNEQFF
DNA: TGTGCCAGCAGCACGGCGGGACAGGGAAGTGTCAATGAGCAGTTCTTC

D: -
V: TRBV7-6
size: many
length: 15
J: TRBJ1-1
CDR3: CASSFEDTASTEAFF
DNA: TGTGCCAGCAGCTTCGAAGATACTGCCAGTACTGAAGCTTTCTTT

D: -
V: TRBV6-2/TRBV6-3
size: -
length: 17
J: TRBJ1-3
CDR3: CASSYVRTASSGNTIYF
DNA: TGTGCCAGCAGTTACGTCCGGACAGCCAGCTCTGGAAACACCATATATTTT

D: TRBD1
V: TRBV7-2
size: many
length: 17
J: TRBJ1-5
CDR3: CASSSRVTGGEGQPQHF
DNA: TGTGCCAGCAGCTCTAGGGTGACAGGGGGCGAAGGTCAGCCCCAGCATTTT

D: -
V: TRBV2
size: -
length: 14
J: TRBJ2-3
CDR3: CASHKGFSTDTQYF
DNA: TGTGCCTCCCATAAGGGATTTAGCACAGATACGCAGTATTTT

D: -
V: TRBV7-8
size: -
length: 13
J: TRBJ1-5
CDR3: CASSLGGVSPQHF
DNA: TGTGCCAGCAGCTTAGGTGGGGTCTCGCCCCAGCATTTT

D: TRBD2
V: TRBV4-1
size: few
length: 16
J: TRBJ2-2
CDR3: CASSQAGGPNTGELFF
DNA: TGCGCCAGCAGCCAAGCGGGGGGGCCCAACACCGGGGAGCTGTTTTTT

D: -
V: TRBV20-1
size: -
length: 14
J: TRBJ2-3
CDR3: CSASPEFHTDTQYF
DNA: TGCAGTGCTAGCCCAGAGTTCCACACAGATACGCAGTATTTT

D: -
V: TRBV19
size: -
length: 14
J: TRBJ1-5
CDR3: CASSIPYSNQPQHF
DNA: TGTGCCAGTAGTATACCTTATAGCAATCAGCCCCAGCATTTT

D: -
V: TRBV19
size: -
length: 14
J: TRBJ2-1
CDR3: CASSIQGYSNEQFF
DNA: TGTGCCAGTAGTATACAGGGTTATAGCAATGAGCAGTTCTTC

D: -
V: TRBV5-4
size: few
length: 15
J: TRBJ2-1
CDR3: CASSPHSGGYNEQFF
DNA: TGTGCCAGCAGCCCTCACAGCGGCGGGTACAATGAGCAGTTCTTC

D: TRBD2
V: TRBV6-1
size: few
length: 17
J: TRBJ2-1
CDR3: CASSAPEAGGLSNEQFF
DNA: TGTGCCAGCAGTGCTCCCGAAGCGGGGGGACTAAGCAATGAGCAGTTCTTC

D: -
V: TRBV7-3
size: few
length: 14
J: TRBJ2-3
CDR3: CASSSLDGTDTQYF
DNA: TGTGCCAGCAGCTCCTTAGATGGCACAGATACGCAGTATTTT

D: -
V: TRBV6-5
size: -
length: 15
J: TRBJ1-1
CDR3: CASSYSRSVNTEAFF
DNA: TGTGCCAGCAGTTACTCGCGTTCCGTGAACACTGAAGCTTTCTTT

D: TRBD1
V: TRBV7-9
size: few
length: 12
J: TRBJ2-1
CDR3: CASSLDLTGGLF
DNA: TGTGCCAGCAGCTTAGATCTCACAGGGGGGCTCTTC

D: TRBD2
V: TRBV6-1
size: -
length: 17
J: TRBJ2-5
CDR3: CASSQRGGHGGRETQYF
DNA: TGTGCCAGCAGTCAGCGGGGGGGCCATGGGGGCCGAGAGACCCAGTACTTC

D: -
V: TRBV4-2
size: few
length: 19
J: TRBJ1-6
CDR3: CASSQDLSWQSSYNSPLHF
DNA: TGTGCCAGCAGCCAAGATTTATCGTGGCAGAGCTCCTATAATTCACCCCTCCACTTT

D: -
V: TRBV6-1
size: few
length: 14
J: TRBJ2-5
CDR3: CASKGAPGAETQYF
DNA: TGTGCCAGCAAAGGAGCTCCGGGGGCGGAGACCCAGTACTTC

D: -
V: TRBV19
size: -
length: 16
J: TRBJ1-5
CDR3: CASSSQPGDNRVPQHF
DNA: TGTGCCAGTAGTTCCCAGCCCGGGGACAACCGAGTGCCCCAGCATTTT

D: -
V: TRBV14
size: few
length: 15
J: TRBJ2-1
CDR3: CASSQEEEGPDEQFF
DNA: TGTGCCAGCAGCCAAGAAGAGGAGGGACCGGATGAGCAGTTCTTC

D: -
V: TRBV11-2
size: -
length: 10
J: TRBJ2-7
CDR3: CASSLGQNNF
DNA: TGTGCCAGCAGCTTAGGACAGAACAATTTC

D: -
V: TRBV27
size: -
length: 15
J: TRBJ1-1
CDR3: CASQKWGGMNTEAFF
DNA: TGTGCCAGCCAAAAATGGGGGGGCATGAACACTGAAGCTTTCTTT

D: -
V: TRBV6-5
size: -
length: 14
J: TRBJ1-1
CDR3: CASSFRGGWTEAFF
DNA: TGTGCCAGCAGTTTCCGGGGAGGGTGGACTGAAGCTTTCTTT